The rows below give T cell receptor beta chains drawn from one sample of a study of Ad26.COV2.S vaccination and SARS-CoV-2 variants. Only in-frame clones appear in the TCRdb table, and some are missing; sequencing was by immunoSEQ multiplex PCR. The sample holds about 350,000 clones, roughly 90% seen once. Sample: peripheral blood, taken in a trial of Ad26.COV2.S vaccine versus placebo. The source is a person between 18 and 60 years old who received the Ad26.COV2.S COVID-19 vaccine or a placebo. Each CDR3 is given with its conserved first and last residue.

TRBV7-2 | CASTRGRSDTQYF
TRBV5-1 | CASSLEFGERNSPLHF
TRBV3-1/TRBV3-2 | CASSQEQAQPQHF
TRBV11-2 | CASIGTDSYEQYF
TRBV12-5 | CASGKGQACHEQYF
TRBV18 | CASSPSSGPTVEQFF
TRBV4-2 | CASSRETALPYTF
TRBV7-2 | CASSLGEYNEQFF
TRBV19 | CASSKDRGDTIYF
TRBV5-6 | CASSFSGAWGTQYF
TRBV14 | CASSLPTGLASEQYF
TRBV2 | CASSSGGAGKTQYF
TRBV6-5 | CASSRGTGGNQPQHF
TRBV7-3 | CASSLPAESYNEQFF
TRBV19 | CASSRTGDSPLHF
TRBV7-2 | CASSLDREKETQYF
TRBV5-1 | CASSSRTEATNEKLFF
TRBV19 | CASSPSTTGGGGYTF
TRBV7-9 | CASSLAAAGSYEQYF
TRBV5-6 | CASSPSIGQGYEQYF
TRBV6-5 | CASSLDRANTEAFF
TRBV7-6 | CASSLKEFSNEQFF
TRBV7-2 | CASSRGGSREQFF
TRBV25-1 | CASSEQGLNEQFF
TRBV7-6 | CASRLKPGTGELFF
TRBV27 | CASSPHRASYEQYF
TRBV30 | CAWSVSRGLEFRPPEAFF
TRBV5-1 | CASSLGADYEQYF
TRBV6-5 | CASSYDRGLHYNEQFF
TRBV24-1 | CASQGANTEAFF
TRBV25-1 | CASGGDRGNTEAFF
TRBV30 | CAWSWTPLGDYGYTF
TRBV7-2 | CASSLSLQETQYF